The T cell receptor (beta chain) described here comes from a study of CD4 T cells in relation to SARS-CoV-2 and coronaviruses (dated by TCRdb to the early 2020s). Describing the broader study: In the ViraFEST assay, PBMCs were cultured with antigen for under 12 days, after which TCR beta CDR3s were sequenced to identify antigen-specific clonal expansions. Across all 12 patients in the full convalescent cohort, ages ranged from about 21 to 75 years, with a median of 38. Of the 12 convalescent patients, 8 were male and 4 were female, and two of the subjects were Hispanic. Patient-derived lymphoblastoid cell lines were used to map the HLA restriction of shared crossreactive spike epitopes. The study assessed, at the TCR clonotype level, memory CD4+ T cell crossreactivity between SARS-CoV-2 and common cold coronavirus spike proteins. The Adaptive Biotechnologies TCR-sequencing kit was used to sequence samples from a few pre-COVID donors and the naive versus memory experiments, while other data came from Illumina-based sequencing. A different TCR-beta assay, based on Illumina, was used to sequence expansion assays from other donors in the study. The full study reports these points: Compared with monoreactive clones, crossreactive clones had significantly weaker SARS-CoV-2-driven expansion, a result consistent with antigenic imprinting. Roughly 64% of donors had memory CD4+ clonotypes that crossrecognized SARS-CoV-2 and at least one common cold coronavirus spike. The study was constrained by small numbers of patients and of tested TCRs. Because no donor provided both pre-pandemic and post-infection samples, tracing the source of pre-existing responses was limited. Naive versus memory sequencing indicated that memory recall responses, rather than primary responses primed during culture, are detected by the assay. Crossreactivity analysis centred on spike protein, so crossreactivity against other viral proteins was not assessed.

V is pared back by 3 bases and J by 8 bases, with 13 bases lying between the germline termini. According to the germline V gene, CDR1 reads SNHLY and CDR2 reads FYNNEI. From its cysteine to its phenylalanine, the CDR3 spans 14 amino acids. The CDR3 DNA has 42 bases and is translated from base 1. This clone was counted only a few times. Its antigen is unknown. No qualities accompany the bases; no much larger clone lies one base away. Naive and memory CD4+ T cells were separated from cryopreserved PBMCs by first enriching for CD4 and then performing EasySep naive CD4+ T cell enrichment. Sorted naive or memory CD4+ T cells (around 9.4 x 10^4) were grown at a 1:1 ratio with T cell-depleted PBMCs and CEF peptides for less than 12 days. In general, every peptide culture condition was set up in three replicate wells. Ficoll-Paque PLUS gradient centrifugation was used to isolate PBMCs from leukapheresis product or whole blood. The PBMCs went either fresh into the expansion assay or into cryopreservation at -140 degrees C. The QIAamp Micro DNA Kit was used to extract genomic DNA from the CD4+ T cells.

Survey-level immunoSEQ TCR-beta sequencing was performed on DNA from CEF-cultured naive and memory CD4+ T cells. Processing in the source paper ran as follows. During preprocessing, nonproductive sequences were discarded, as were any CDR3s that did not begin with C, did not end with F or W, or were shorter than 7 amino acids. The MANAFEST web app identified antigen-specific clonotypes based on expansion compared with the reference and other culture wells. A clone was considered positive if the clone showed significant expansion compared with the reference culture in 2 of 3 replicate wells at an FDR below 0.05. For a clone to be considered positive, significant expansion relative to all other tandem wells and an odds ratio above 5 were also required. Cultured and uncultured naive and memory CD4+ repertoires were searched for previously identified spike- and CEF-reactive CDR3s. CDR3 homology was quantified as pairwise Levenshtein distance, calculated with the stringdist R package after three terminal residues were trimmed from each end. Here the immuneACCESS table is served through TCRdb, limited to in-frame sequences with V and J called. Missing clones are a known gap in these copies; in checked studies unresolved V genes cover under half, and the rest lacks a known reason. V and J calls and clone size are given by that table; D and trimming were obtained from the DNA. The sample yields about 41,000 clones; approximately 84% were counted once. Roughly 1.2% of the sample belongs to the ten largest clones.

This TCR derives from an adult with COVID-19. Source material: naive CD4+ T cells from PBMCs, cultured in vitro. The cell subset or site label on this specimen signifies: naive CD4+ T cells isolated by negative enrichment. The sequence joins TRBV2 to TRBJ1-4; matching of 5 bases hints at TRBD1 as the D gene. CDR3 protein: CASSEGQGREKLFF. The sequence in DNA is TGTGCCAGCAGTGAGGGGCAGGGTAGAGAAAAACTGTTTTTT. With the portions outside the CDR3 filled from the reference TRBV2 and TRBJ1-4 genes, the complete variable region becomes EPEVTQTPSHQVTQMGQEVILRCVPISNHLYFYWYRQILGQKVEFLVSFYNNEISEKSEIFDDQFSVERPDGSNFTLKIRSTKLEDSAMYFCASSEGQGREKLFFGSGTQLSVL.